This T cell receptor (beta chain) was identified during a study of T-cell memory formation after mild COVID-19. Whole-study results and caveats: Clones shrinking between day 15 and 85 showed a balanced CD4/CD8 split, and those that grew later tilted toward CD4+. Some clones that responded turned up in pre-infection memory, which suggests that cross-reactive memory joined in. The authors left the SARS-CoV-2 specificity of second-wave clones peaking on day 37 unconfirmed.

TCR alpha and TCR beta cDNA libraries carrying sample barcodes and UMIs were produced by 5'RACE using constant-segment primers. TCRdb ran MiXCR on the 5' RACE reads and lists one entry per CDR3 protein. Among fewer than 200,000 distinct CDR3 sequences, roughly 18% were seen once, and the ten largest hold roughly 4.3%. In regard to this clonotype: The target antigen is unknown.

Sequencing was done on a sample of PBMCs or a T cell subset sorted from them (not recorded which). The origin of this receptor is a man younger than 35 who had mild COVID-19 (a few samples of this study predate the infection). Cell type and time point are not known.

CDR3 sequence: CSVASGLDYGYTF. The CDR3 DNA reads as TGCAGCGTTGCTAGTGGGCTTGACTATGGCTACACCTTC. The rearrangement joins TRBV29-1 to TRBJ1-2; D gene unclear. The CDR3 extends over 13 amino acids. The germline gives CDR1 SQVTM, CDR2 ANQGSEA. V was clipped by 4 bases and J by 3 bases, with 12 bases between them.